Presented here are 8 T cell receptor beta chains from one specimen sequenced in a study of CD8+ T cells in alopecia areata. The treatment here: oral pan-JAK inhibitor, 5-10 mg twice daily. Extraction and reverse transcription of RNA yielded cDNA as the sequencing template. Libraries were prepared by immunoSEQ multiplex PCR; TCRdb keeps only in-frame clonotypes and omits some of them. The sample lists under 150,000 clones, 82% occurring once. The starting material was CD8+ T cells sorted from blood, obtained at week 4, from a patient treated with tofacitinib. These receptors were taken from a human donor with alopecia areata.

V and J are TRBV5-6 and TRBJ2-3, with 7 bases fitting TRBD2. With 5 bases clipped from V and 4 bases from J, the junction kept 13 bases outside the gene matches. CDR3 size: 16 residues. In germline, CDR1 is SGHDT, CDR2 YYEEEE. CDR3: CASSAGAGVRADTQYF. In DNA form, the CDR3 reads TGTGCCAGCAGTGCTGGGGCGGGGGTGAGGGCAGATACGCAGTATTTT.

The chain joins TRBV19 to TRBJ2-7; 9 positions agree with TRBD2. The CDR3 is 17 amino acids. Trimming at V came to 4 bases and at J to 2 bases, leaving 12 bases not matched to a gene. Germline loops: CDR1 LNHDA, CDR2 SQIVND (reference sequence). In DNA form, the CDR3 reads TGTGCCAGTAGTAGCGAACCGGGACTAGCATTTACCTACGAGCAGTACTTC. Protein: CASSSEPGLAFTYEQYF.

The rearrangement links TRBV29-1 to TRBJ1-2, with TRBD1 matching over 7 bases. The CDR3 runs to 13 residues. The germline CDR1 and CDR2 sequences are SQVTM and ANQGSEA. V was clipped by 7 bases and J by 2 bases; unmatched bases: 7. The CDR3 DNA follows: TGCAGCGCCCAGGGGGGGGGCAACTATGGCTACACCTTC. It codes for CSAQGGGNYGYTF.

The chain combines TRBV11-3 with TRBJ2-5, with TRBD2 matching 7 bases. Germline V gene lookup returns CDR1 SGHNT and CDR2 YENEEA. The V and J ends lost 6 bases and 5 bases, in that order; junction bases with no gene match: 9. The CDR3 totals 14 residues. In nucleotides, the CDR3 is TGTGCCAGCAGGGGCGGGAGCGGGGACGAGACCCAGTACTTC. The encoded protein is CASRGGSGDETQYF.

The chain carries TRBV25-1 and TRBJ2-3; D gene ambiguous. CDR1 and CDR2 (germline): MGHDK, SYGVNS. Trimming left V 8 bases short and J 0 bases short, with 12 bases between. The CDR3 spans 14 residues. CDR3 sequence: CASEAQASTDTQYF. Here the CDR3 DNA reads TGTGCCAGCGAGGCTCAGGCTAGCACAGATACGCAGTATTTT.

This clone was seen a single time. The chain joins TRBV15 to TRBJ2-2; D might be TRBD2 (5 bases). The germline gives CDR1 LNHNV, CDR2 YYDKDF (reference sequence). The CDR3 covers 15 residues. Trimming cost V 1 base and J 6 bases, with 12 bases left between them. The CDR3 loop is CATSRVAGWAGELFF. CDR3 sequence (DNA): TGTGCCACCAGCAGAGTGGCGGGTTGGGCCGGGGAGCTGTTTTTT.

This chain uses TRBV13 with TRBJ2-7, with a possible D match to TRBD2 (7 bases). V lost 0 bases, J lost 6 bases, and 15 bases lay in between. Germline assignment: CDR1 PRHDT and CDR2 FYEKMQ (reference sequence). The CDR3 covers 15 residues. CDR3 sequence: CASSLGPGGPGEQYF. As DNA, the CDR3 is TGTGCCAGCAGCTTAGGCCCCGGGGGGCCGGGCGAGCAGTACTTC.

V usage is TRBV19 and J usage is TRBJ2-5, with 7 positions matching TRBD2. V dropped 3 bases and J dropped 3; count of bases not matched to a gene: 4. The CDR3 runs 14 residues. Looked up from germline, CDR1 is LNHDA and CDR2 is SQIVND (reference sequence). CDR3 DNA: TGTGCCAGTAGTATGGGCGGGGGTGAAGAGACCCAGTACTTC. Translated: CASSMGGGEETQYF.